This T cell receptor (beta chain) stems from a study of blood T cell repertoires in COVID-19. In the study overall: The study drew acute and convalescent COVID-19 samples from the United States, Italy and Spain.

Losses at the gene ends were 4 bases for V and 4 bases for J; bases not matched to a gene: 9. The germline CDR1 and CDR2 sequences are LNHDA and SQIVND (reference sequence). The CDR3 loop spans 15 amino acids. In the original analysis: Reference gene primer amplification in the assay estimated nucleated cell counts. Clones were sequenced by immunoSEQ multiplex PCR, and TCRdb holds only the in-frame ones, with some missing. V and J calls and clone size are as listed in that table; D and trimming were resolved from the DNA. The repertoire holds roughly 86,000 clones, roughly four fifths seen once, with 21% in the top ten. This clone has just one count.

The V and J genes are TRBV19 and TRBJ1-1; 7 nucleotides align to TRBD1. This TCR derives from a human donor in a cohort sampled during active COVID-19. Sequenced: peripheral blood. The CDR3: CASSKDGRGVTEAFF. CDR3 nucleotides: TGTGCCAGTAGTAAGGACGGCAGGGGGGTCACTGAAGCTTTCTTT.